This TCR beta chain was recorded in a study of blood T cells in healthy people across ages. Study conclusions and caveats: While age rose, TCR beta diversity per million T cells dropped in a roughly linear way.

Together with a sample-barcoded 5' primer, a J-beta primer mix was included in a second PCR lasting about 7 to 12 cycles. Tags on each cDNA molecule came from a template-switch adaptor with 12 random nucleotides. Each CDR3 protein is one row after TCRdb ran MiXCR on the 5' RACE reads. The sample holds under 2 million distinct CDR3 sequences, roughly a third seen once. The V segment lost 5 bases and the J segment 5 bases; nucleotides outside the gene matches: 0. The CDR3 spans 13 residues. Germline V gene lookup returns CDR1 DFQATT and CDR2 SNEGSKA (reference sequence). This clonotype has just a few counts. Its matching antigen is unknown. Per sample, at least 5 micrograms of total RNA were extracted.

Input material: blood. The sequence came from a woman in her twenties or thirties in good health. The rearrangement uses TRBV20-1 and TRBJ2-3, with 14 bases that match TRBD2. Here the CDR3 reads CSAGTSGRDTQYF. Written as DNA, the CDR3 is TGCAGTGCTGGGACTAGCGGGAGAGATACGCAGTATTTT.